The 24 T cell receptor beta chains below were found in one sample sequenced in a study of blood T cells in healthy people across ages. A J-beta primer mix and a sample-barcoded 5' primer were used in a second PCR of about 6 to 12 cycles. TCRdb processed the 5' RACE reads anew with MiXCR; each CDR3 protein has one entry. Among over 450,000 distinct CDR3 sequences listed, about 24% were seen once. The same specimen was also included in a second study, on T cells of mothers and their children.

The sample comprised blood. The receptor set was obtained from a boy aged 10-17 years in good health.

This clonotype was observed a few times. The genes are TRBV4-1 and TRBJ1-5; D is possibly TRBD1 (6 bases). With 0 bases removed from V and 0 bases from J, the gap between germline ends came to 12 bases. Germline assignment: CDR1 MGHRA and CDR2 YSYEKL. The CDR3 is 17 residues long. The CDR3 sequence: CASSQESGAYSNQPQHF. CDR3 DNA sequence: TGCGCCAGCAGCCAAGAGTCGGGGGCTTATAGCAATCAGCCCCAGCATTTT.

The rearrangement uses TRBV28 and TRBJ2-3; D assignment may be TRBD1 or TRBD2 (5 bases each). Germline V CDR1 and CDR2: MDHEN, SYDVKM. This CDR3 has 12 residues. The V end lost 4 bases, the J end lost 11 bases, and 13 bases lay between the germline ends. The DNA of the CDR3 is TGTGCCAGCAGTTCCTACGGGGCTAGGCAGTATTTT. Protein: CASSSYGARQYF.

The chain joins TRBV7-9 to TRBJ2-3; 7 nucleotides align to TRBD1. V lost 5 bases and J lost 7; bases outside the gene matches: 9. This CDR3 has 14 amino acids. The V gene's germline CDR1 is SEHNR and CDR2 FQNEAQ (reference sequence). The CDR3 reads CASSPGDSRYTQYF. The DNA for the CDR3 is TGTGCCAGCAGCCCTGGGGACAGCCGATATACGCAGTATTTT.

Regarding this clonotype: One end of the junction fails to match germline, which may point to a read error. V gene TRBV12-3 or TRBV12-4 combines with J gene TRBJ2-7; D gene uncertain. CDR3 size: 14 residues. The CDR3 here is CASSLERVGQSIFF. The DNA of the CDR3 is TGTGCCAGCAGTTTAGAGCGTGTCGGGCAGAGCATATTCTTC.

The rearrangement links TRBV5-6 to TRBJ1-1; D is perhaps TRBD1 (5 bases). Trimming pared 1 base from V and 5 bases from J, leaving 12 bases between. In germline, CDR1 is SGHDT, CDR2 YYEEEE. The CDR3 consists of 14 residues. For the CDR3, the DNA is TGTGCCAGCAGCTTGTATGGGGGGGGTACTGAAGCTTTCTTT. Protein sequence: CASSLYGGGTEAFF.

The chain joins TRBV5-1 to TRBJ2-5, with TRBD2 matching over 15 bases. This CDR3 is 16 amino acids long. The V gene's germline CDR1 is SGHRS and CDR2 YFSETQ. Germline trimming cut 3 bases from V and 5 bases from J; bases unmatched to any gene: 5. CDR3 loop: CASSSGLAGGAETQYF. CDR3 DNA: TGCGCCAGCAGCTCAGGACTAGCGGGAGGGGCGGAGACCCAGTACTTC.

The chain uses TRBV9 and TRBJ2-7; 8 bases align to TRBD1. There are 14 residues in the CDR3. V shed 0 bases and J 2 bases; nucleotides not matched to a gene: 1. Per germline, CDR1 SGDLS and CDR2 YYNGEE. The CDR3 protein is CASSVAGQAYEQYF. For the CDR3, the DNA is TGTGCCAGCAGCGTAGCGGGACAGGCCTACGAGCAGTACTTC.

This clonotype was counted at least ten times. V and J are TRBV27 and TRBJ2-5; 7 bases map to TRBD2. The DNA end favors TRBJ2-7, so the J call may be wrong. Germline-derived CDR1 and CDR2 are MNHEY and SMNVEV (reference sequence). CDR3 size: 14 residues. The CDR3 sequence is CASSLSGTAYEQYF. DNA for the CDR3: TGTGCCAGCAGTCTGAGCGGGACCGCCTACGAGCAGTACTTC.

This clonotype showed up just a few times. The rearrangement uses TRBV5-1 and TRBJ1-2; a weak D match, TRBD1 (5 bases). The CDR3 length is 17 residues. Per germline, CDR1 SGHRS and CDR2 YFSETQ. Trimming shortened V by 4 bases and J by 4 bases, and 23 bases separated the two germline ends. This CDR3 is CASSRKGWGFEAYGYTF. In DNA, the CDR3 is TGCGCCAGCAGCCGTAAGGGATGGGGGTTTGAGGCCTATGGCTACACCTTC.

The V call is TRBV5-5, the J call TRBJ2-7; no definite D call. Trimming left V 0 bases short and J 1 base short, with 14 bases between. CDR3 length: 16 amino acids. Germline V CDR1 and CDR2: SGHKS, YYEKEE (reference sequence). CDR3 sequence (DNA): TGTGCCAGCAGCTTGGCTCTCGCCCCTTTATCCTACGAGCAGTACTTC. It encodes CASSLALAPLSYEQYF. Full variable domain (rest looked up from reference TRBV5-5 and TRBJ2-7): DAGVTQSPTHLIKTRGQQVTLRCSPISGHKSVSWYQQVLGQGPQFIFQYYEKEERGRGNFPDRFSARQFPNYSSELNVNALLLGDSALYLCASSLALAPLSYEQYFGPGTRLTVT.

CDR3 DNA: TGCGCCAGCAGCCAAGGGGATCTAGCGGGAGGCTCCAATGAGCAGTTCTTC. Encoded protein: CASSQGDLAGGSNEQFF. The genes are TRBV4-3 and TRBJ2-1; 11 bases line up with TRBD2. The V and J ends lost 1 base and 6 bases, in that order; junction bases with no gene match: 8. CDR1 and CDR2 from the germline V gene are LGHNA and YSLEER. This CDR3 has 17 residues.

The genes are TRBV9 and TRBJ2-1; 12 bases map to TRBD2. The CDR3 is 14 amino acids. Germline-derived CDR1 and CDR2 are SGDLS and YYNGEE. Trimming cost V 6 bases and J 6 bases; bases outside gene matches: 4. The CDR3 region is CASKPGLAGNEQFF. The CDR3, as DNA: TGTGCCAGCAAGCCGGGACTAGCGGGCAATGAGCAGTTCTTC. The full variable domain, its missing parts supplied by reference TRBV9 and TRBJ2-1, is DSGVTQTPKHLITATGQRVTLRCSPRSGDLSVYWYQQSLDQGLQFLIQYYNGEERAKGNILERFSAQQFPDLHSELNLSSLELGDSALYFCASKPGLAGNEQFFGPGTRLTVL.

CDR3 DNA: TGCAGTGCGGACAGGGGGGCCTACGAGCAGTACTTC. Its protein product is CSADRGAYEQYF. The J gene is TRBJ2-5, the V gene TRBV20-1; 10 bases agree with TRBD1. The DNA end is a closer match to TRBJ2-7, so the J assignment may be wrong. Germline CDR1 reads DFQATT; CDR2 reads SNEGSKA (reference sequence). The CDR3 runs 12 residues.

This chain connects TRBV15 to TRBJ1-1; D is possibly TRBD1 (6 bases). This CDR3 contains 15 residues. CDR1 LNHNV and CDR2 YYDKDF come from the germline V gene (reference sequence). V lost 6 bases to trimming and J lost 0 bases, with 14 bases between them. The CDR3 nucleotides are TGTGCCACCAGTCGTGCGGGGACAATGAACACTGAAGCTTTCTTT. Its protein is CATSRAGTMNTEAFF. Looking up the rest from reference TRBV15 and TRBJ1-1 gives the full variable domain: DAMVIQNPRYQVTQFGKPVTLSCSQTLNHNVMYWYQQKSSQAPKLLFHYYDKDFNNEADTPDNFQSRRPNTSFCFLDIRSPGLGDTAMYLCATSRAGTMNTEAFFGQGTRLTVV.

The rearrangement uses TRBV6-2 or TRBV6-3 and TRBJ2-6; a weak D match, TRBD1 (5 bases). V lost 6 bases and J lost 4, with 10 bases in between. Germline-derived CDR1 and CDR2 are MNHEY and SVGEGT. There are 14 residues in the CDR3. Here the CDR3 DNA reads TGTGCCAGCAGCTCAGGGTACGGGGCCAACGTCCTGACTTTC. Its protein product is CASSSGYGANVLTF.

The chain employs TRBV9 and TRBJ2-2; D uncertain. V was cut by 3 bases and J by 10 bases, with 10 bases left in between. CDR3 length: 12 amino acids. Germline V gene lookup returns CDR1 SGDLS and CDR2 YYNGEE. The CDR3 DNA sequence: TGTGCCAGCAGCGCCCAACCCCCGGAGCTGTTTTTT. It is translated as CASSAQPPELFF.

J is TRBJ2-7 and V is TRBV29-1, with D perhaps matching TRBD1 or TRBD2 (5 bases each). Per germline, CDR1 SQVTM and CDR2 ANQGSEA. Trimming pared 5 bases from V and 0 bases from J, leaving 11 bases between. The CDR3 sequence is 13 residues long. The CDR3 reads CSVRDSGSYEQYF. CDR3 bases: TGCAGCGTTCGCGACAGCGGCTCCTACGAGCAGTACTTC.

As to this clonotype: One end of the junction varies from germline; a read error may be responsible. The chain carries TRBV2 and TRBJ1-1; TRBD1 might be the D (6 bases). The CDR3 totals 14 residues. Germline-derived CDR1 and CDR2 are SNHLY and FYNNEI. The CDR3 bases are TGTACCAGCAGTGCGGACAGACTGAACACTGAAGCTTTCTTT. Amino acid sequence: CTSSADRLNTEAFF.

The V and J genes are TRBV28 and TRBJ2-4; TRBD1 agrees at 8 bases. CDR1 is MDHEN and CDR2 is SYDVKM in the germline V gene. Trimming cost V 6 bases and J 0 bases; bases outside gene matches: 4. There are 15 residues in the CDR3. CDR3 in DNA: TGTGCCAGCAGAGGACAGGGTTTAGCCAAAAACATTCAGTACTTC. It yields the protein CASRGQGLAKNIQYF.

The chain employs TRBV9 and TRBJ2-3; TRBD1 is a possible D gene (5 bases). Germline loops: CDR1 SGDLS, CDR2 YYNGEE. The CDR3 contains 12 residues. Trimming took 3 bases from V and 8 from J, leaving 10 bases between them. The CDR3 loop reads CASSAPQGTQYF. CDR3 in DNA: TGTGCCAGCAGCGCGCCTCAGGGTACGCAGTATTTT. The variable domain in full, with the rest retrieved from reference TRBV9 and TRBJ2-3, is DSGVTQTPKHLITATGQRVTLRCSPRSGDLSVYWYQQSLDQGLQFLIQYYNGEERAKGNILERFSAQQFPDLHSELNLSSLELGDSALYFCASSAPQGTQYFGPGTRLTVL.

The chain employs TRBV4-1 and TRBJ2-1; TRBD1 matches at 9 bases. V was pared by 4 bases and J by 6 bases, with 7 bases of the junction left unmatched. In germline, CDR1 is MGHRA, CDR2 YSYEKL. The CDR3 has 15 amino acids. DNA for the CDR3: TGCGCCAGCAGCCTCGGGACAGGGTCAGCCAATGAGCAGTTCTTC. It specifies CASSLGTGSANEQFF.

J is TRBJ2-1 and V is TRBV28, with D possibly called TRBD1 or TRBD2 (5 bases each). The CDR3 contains 16 residues. The germline CDR1 and CDR2 sequences are MDHEN and SYDVKM. V was trimmed by 5 bases and J by 5 bases, leaving 19 bases between them. The DNA of the CDR3 is TGTGCCAGCAGTCCGCGAGAGAGGGGTGGGGACAATGAGCAGTTCTTC. Protein sequence: CASSPRERGGDNEQFF.

The chain recombines TRBV20-1 with TRBJ1-1; D unresolved. Germline assignment: CDR1 DFQATT and CDR2 SNEGSKA (reference sequence). CDR3 size: 17 residues. V was trimmed by 0 bases and J by 1 base, leaving 18 bases between them. CDR3 DNA: TGCAGTGCTAGAGATCCATCGCAGGCAGGTGAGAACACTGAAGCTTTCTTT. Protein sequence: CSARDPSQAGENTEAFF.

Comment on this clonotype: The junction differs from germline at one of its ends, possibly a read error. The chain joins TRBV20-1 to TRBJ1-4, with D possibly matching TRBD1 (6 bases). This CDR3 is 13 amino acids long. Per the germline V gene, CDR1 is DFQATT and CDR2 is SNEGSKA (reference sequence). The CDR3 DNA reads as TGCAGTGCCAGAGGGGGGACTAATGAAAAACTGTTTTTT. Residues: CSARGGTNEKLFF.